Reported below is one TCR beta chain. Its target is unknown. Distinct nucleotide sequences in the sample also encode this CDR3. These data originate in a study of shared clonotypes between healthy human individuals. Study conclusions and caveats: What limited the represented genetic and exposure-history diversity was the small number of donors.

Trimming cost V 3 bases and J 0 bases, with 11 bases left between them. This CDR3 has 16 amino acids. Germline V gene sequence: CDR1 MDHEN, CDR2 SYDVKM. Replicate PCRs for sorted subsets used around 200 ng DNA; this equaled about 30,000 T cell genomes. Source study methods: There were no quality scores in the junction-only immunoSEQ sequences, so filtering differed. Profiling relied on immunoSEQ multiplex PCR, and the TCRdb table lists in-frame clones only, not all of them. V and J calls and clone size are as listed in that table; D and trimming were resolved from the DNA. This sample yields almost 700,000 clones, of which just over 90% are seen a single time; roughly 22% belongs to the top ten. Naive CD8 populations comprised CD45RO-negative cells positively selected for CCR7, excluding terminally differentiated effector memory CD45RA+ cells. Each of the donors was a healthy adult who was HIV-negative and had not had a recent acute infection or vaccination.

Sequencing was carried out using naive CD8+ T cells sorted from blood. This chain connects TRBV28 to TRBJ1-4; no clear D. The TCR was taken from a man aged 25 to 40 in good health. The CDR3 nucleotides are TGTGCCAGCAGTTTGTACACCGGAGCAACTAATGAAAAACTGTTTTTT. Translation gives CASSLYTGATNEKLFF.